Listed here are 31 T cell receptor beta chains from one sample, sequenced in a study of OX40 agonist ivuxolimab in advanced cancers. Sequenced by immunoSEQ multiplex PCR; TCRdb stores in-frame clones only, minus some. Of over 40,000 clones listed, more than 75% were seen once; the top ten hold 0.3% to 0.4%. Sample: CD4+ or CD8+ T cells sorted from blood, taken in a trial of the OX40 agonist ivuxolimab. The receptors here all came from an adult with an advanced solid tumor such as melanoma, head and neck, liver or kidney cancer.

V and J are TRBV6-1 and TRBJ1-5; D is unresolved. Germline CDR1 MNHNS, CDR2 SASEGT. V dropped 4 bases and J dropped 8 bases, with 15 bases sitting between them. CDR3 size: 14 residues. CDR3 residues: CASSGVRVREPQHF. The CDR3 DNA reads as TGTGCCAGCAGTGGTGTAAGGGTAAGGGAGCCCCAGCATTTT.

Points on this clone: The germline gene is not matched at one end of the junction; a read error may be the cause. V usage is TRBV7-7 and J usage is TRBJ2-7, with a weak D call TRBD1 (6 bases). The CDR3 runs to 15 residues. Germline loops: CDR1 SSHAT, CDR2 FNYEAQ (reference sequence). The CDR3 is CASSPGGGLTYEQYF. CDR3 sequence (DNA): TGTGCTAGCAGCCCGGGTGGGGGCCTAACCTACGAGCAGTACTTC.

The rearrangement links TRBV2 to TRBJ2-5; either TRBD1 or TRBD2 may supply D (6 bases each). From germline, CDR1 is SNHLY and CDR2 FYNNEI. V gave up 6 bases and J gave up 5 bases, with 25 bases separating them. This CDR3 contains 17 residues. CDR3 in amino acids: CASSPRGAETRGETQYF. The DNA for the CDR3 is TGTGCCAGCAGCCCGAGGGGGGCCGAGACTAGGGGGGAGACCCAGTACTTC. The full variable domain, with the rest looked up from reference TRBV2 and TRBJ2-5, is EPEVTQTPSHQVTQMGQEVILRCVPISNHLYFYWYRQILGQKVEFLVSFYNNEISEKSEIFDDQFSVERPDGSNFTLKIRSTKLEDSAMYFCASSPRGAETRGETQYFGPGTRLLVL.

About this clone itself: Relative to the germline gene, one junction end is altered; a read error may explain this. The chain uses TRBV7-9 and TRBJ2-3, with D maybe TRBD2 (6 bases). CDR1 and CDR2 (germline): SEHNR, FQNEAQ (reference sequence). This CDR3 spans 10 amino acids. Here the CDR3 reads CASSLETSRF. The CDR3 DNA reads as TGTGCCAGCAGCTTAGAGACTAGTCGCTTT. Supplemented by reference TRBV7-9 and TRBJ2-3, the full variable domain reads DTGVSQNPRHKITKRGQNVTFRCDPISEHNRLYWYRQTLGQGPEFLTYFQNEAQLEKSRLLSDRFSAERPKGSFSTLEIQRTEQGDSAMYLCASSLETSRFGPGTRLTVL.

The V gene is TRBV7-8, the J gene TRBJ2-3; D remains unclear. The CDR3 spans 14 residues. Trimming removed 5 bases at V and 0 bases at J, with 9 bases between. The germline CDR1 and CDR2 sequences are SGHVS and FQNEAQ. CDR3 sequence reads: CASSPMASTDTQYF. The CDR3 coding sequence is TGTGCCAGCAGCCCGATGGCTAGCACAGATACGCAGTATTTT.

This clone was detected a few times. The gene calls are TRBV30 and TRBJ1-1, with TRBD1 matching 9 bases. In germline, CDR1 is GTSNPN, CDR2 SVGIG (reference sequence). The CDR3 is 13 amino acids. The V segment lost 5 bases and the J segment 3 bases; nucleotides outside the gene matches: 4. The CDR3 is CAWGRDRDTEAFF. As DNA, the CDR3 is TGTGCCTGGGGCCGGGACAGGGACACTGAAGCTTTCTTT.

The J gene is TRBJ1-5, the V gene TRBV18; no clear D. Germline-derived CDR1 and CDR2 are KGHSH and LQKENI. The CDR3 length is 13 residues. Trimming stripped 4 bases from V and 3 bases from J, with 7 bases between. CDR3 nucleotides: TGTGCCAGCTCACGTGGGCCCAATCAGCCCCAGCATTTT. Translated: CASSRGPNQPQHF.

This chain joins TRBV19 and TRBJ2-1; the D is unclear. Per germline, CDR1 LNHDA and CDR2 SQIVND (reference sequence). V lost 4 bases, J lost 8 bases, and 12 bases lay in between. The CDR3 contains 13 residues. CDR3 DNA: TGTGCCAGTAGTAAAGGTCGGTCGGATGAGCAGTTCTTC. It is translated as CASSKGRSDEQFF.

The rearrangement uses TRBV18 and TRBJ2-7; D gene unclear. V lost 5 bases to trimming and J lost 3 bases, with 14 bases between them. This CDR3 has 14 residues. From germline, CDR1 is KGHSH and CDR2 LQKENI. The CDR3 loop is CASSGDRSNYEQYF. The DNA of the CDR3 is TGTGCCAGCTCAGGTGACCGCTCCAACTACGAGCAGTACTTC.

The rearrangement uses TRBV27 and TRBJ1-5, with a tentative D call TRBD1 (6 bases). Germline CDR1 reads MNHEY; CDR2 reads SMNVEV (reference sequence). The CDR3 loop spans 15 amino acids. Trimming stripped 6 bases from V and 3 bases from J, with 15 bases between. CDR3 amino acids: CASSPLTGNNQPQHF. CDR3 DNA: TGTGCCAGCAGCCCTCTCACAGGGAACAATCAGCCCCAGCATTTT.

The chain combines TRBV15 with TRBJ1-1; the D gene is possibly TRBD1 (5 bases). The CDR3 extends over 13 amino acids. V was clipped by 8 bases and J by 5 bases, with 15 bases between them. Germline V gene data show CDR1 as LNHNV and CDR2 as YYDKDF (reference sequence). Here the CDR3 reads CATGLTEGTEAFF. The CDR3 bases are TGTGCCACCGGGTTGACAGAAGGGACTGAAGCTTTCTTT.

The CDR3 loop reads CASRLEEGNQPQHF. The CDR3 nucleotides are TGTGCCAGCAGGCTCGAGGAGGGGAATCAGCCCCAGCATTTT. V is TRBV6-1 and J is TRBJ1-5; maybe TRBD1 (5 bases). Trimming shortened V by 6 bases and J by 4 bases, and 13 bases separated the two germline ends. Germline CDR1 is MNHNS and CDR2 is SASEGT. The CDR3 runs 14 residues.

The chain combines TRBV6-5 with TRBJ1-4, with D tentatively TRBD1 (5 bases). The germline CDR1 and CDR2 sequences are MNHEY and SVGAGI. V lost 6 bases and J lost 4, with 12 bases in between. The CDR3 consists of 14 residues. The CDR3 region has the DNA TGTGCCAGCAGCCGGGACGGCCTTAATGAAAAACTGTTTTTT. It translates to CASSRDGLNEKLFF.

CDR3 in DNA: TGTGCCAGCAGCCCCCGGGGGGGCAAAGAGACCCAGTACTTC. Translated, it gives CASSPRGGKETQYF. The J gene is TRBJ2-5, the V gene TRBV5-4; 8 nucleotides line up with TRBD2. CDR1 is SGHNT, CDR2 YYREEE, per germline (reference sequence). The CDR3 covers 14 residues. With V trimmed by 4 bases and J by 3 bases, 5 bases remained unmatched.

V is TRBV13 and J is TRBJ2-2; D is ambiguous. The CDR3 is made up of 12 amino acids. Germline lookup yields CDR1 PRHDT and CDR2 FYEKMQ (reference sequence). The V gene lost 5 bases and the J gene lost 8 bases, with 9 bases spanning the gap. The chain's CDR3 is CASSRVPGELFF. The CDR3 nucleotides read TGTGCCAGCAGCAGGGTACCTGGGGAGCTGTTTTTT.

The genes are TRBV7-9 and TRBJ1-6, with TRBD1 matching over 7 bases. Unmatched junction bases numbered 7, after V lost 5 bases and J lost 6 bases. This CDR3 comprises 15 residues. The V gene's germline CDR1 is SEHNR and CDR2 FQNEAQ (reference sequence). The CDR3: CASSQPGQINSPLHF. The CDR3 DNA reads TGTGCCAGCAGCCAACCGGGACAGATTAATTCACCCCTCCACTTT.

The chain is built from TRBV7-9 and TRBJ2-6; D may correspond to TRBD1 or TRBD2 (5 bases each). Germline CDR1 SEHNR, CDR2 FQNEAQ (reference sequence). The CDR3 is 16 amino acids. The V end lost 5 bases, the J end lost 3 bases, and 14 bases lay between the germline ends. The CDR3 nucleotides read TGTGCCAGCAGCCGGGGACCGAGGGATGGGGCCAACGTCCTGACTTTC. Amino acid sequence: CASSRGPRDGANVLTF.

This chain connects TRBV7-7 to TRBJ2-3; D is unclear. CDR1 and CDR2 (germline): SSHAT, FNYEAQ (reference sequence). The CDR3 is 13 residues long. The V end lost 0 bases, the J end lost 10 bases, and 11 bases lay between the germline ends. The CDR3 nucleotides are TGTGCCAGCAGCTTAGCGCAGATGGATCCGCAGTATTTT. Protein sequence: CASSLAQMDPQYF.

The genes are TRBV5-4 and TRBJ1-1; D is unclear. This CDR3 has 14 amino acids. The ends were cut back, 5 bases at V and 5 bases at J, with 16 bases in the middle. CDR1 and CDR2 from the germline V gene are SGHNT and YYREEE (reference sequence). The CDR3 protein is CASSTTPVGTEAFF. As DNA, the CDR3 is TGTGCCAGCAGTACGACCCCGGTGGGAACTGAAGCTTTCTTT.

J is TRBJ2-1 and V is TRBV29-1, with TRBD2 matching over 8 bases. With 6 bases clipped from V and 2 bases from J, the junction kept 6 bases outside the gene matches. Per the germline V gene, CDR1 is SQVTM and CDR2 is ANQGSEA. This CDR3 has 14 amino acids. CDR3 sequence: CSVLPGLAYNEQFF. The CDR3 DNA is TGCAGCGTCCTACCGGGACTAGCCTACAATGAGCAGTTCTTC.

The genes are TRBV4-1 and TRBJ2-2; 7 bases fit TRBD2. This CDR3 is built from 16 residues. V shed 3 bases, J shed 1 base, and the junction held 5 bases outside the gene matches. Germline CDR1 MGHRA, CDR2 YSYEKL. As DNA, the CDR3 is TGCGCCAGCAGCCATCGAGCGGGGATGAACACCGGGGAGCTGTTTTTT. Translated: CASSHRAGMNTGELFF.

The chain employs TRBV15 and TRBJ1-4, with no clear D. The CDR3 has 16 amino acids. Trimming removed 1 base at V and 4 bases at J, with 13 bases between. Germline V lookup: CDR1 LNHNV, CDR2 YYDKDF (reference sequence). CDR3 sequence (DNA): TGTGCCACCAGCAGAGCCAGGACGGAGGGTAATGAAAAACTGTTTTTT. Translating it yields CATSRARTEGNEKLFF.

This clone occurred once. The chain employs TRBV4-2 and TRBJ2-2; D possibly corresponds to TRBD2 (5 bases). The CDR3 contains 15 residues. Trimming took off 0 bases at V and 2 bases at J, with 7 bases between the two ends. CDR1 is LGHNA, CDR2 YNFKEQ, per germline. The CDR3 bases are TGTGCCAGCAGCCAAGATCGGACTAACACCGGGGAGCTGTTTTTT. Its protein is CASSQDRTNTGELFF.

J is TRBJ2-5 and V is TRBV5-1; TRBD2 matches 14 bases. V was pared by 9 bases and J by 5 bases, with 6 bases of the junction left unmatched. This CDR3 comprises 14 residues. The germline gives CDR1 SGHRS, CDR2 YFSETQ. The CDR3 loop is CATGTSGGEETQYF. CDR3 sequence (DNA): TGCGCCACTGGGACTAGCGGGGGAGAGGAGACCCAGTACTTC.

The rearrangement joins TRBV7-6 to TRBJ1-1; D unclear. The CDR3 loop spans 14 amino acids. Germline V CDR1 and CDR2: SGHVS, FNYEAQ. V shed 5 bases and J shed 6 bases, with 16 bases lying between them. The CDR3 DNA reads TGTGCCAGCAGCCCAGGCGCCAAGGGAGCTGAAGCTTTCTTT. Amino acid sequence: CASSPGAKGAEAFF. Complete variable domain (other parts from reference TRBV7-6 and TRBJ1-1): GAGVSQSPRYKVTKRGQDVALRCDPISGHVSLYWYRQALGQGPEFLTYFNYEAQQDKSGLPNDRFSAERPEGSISTLTIQRTEQRDSAMYRCASSPGAKGAEAFFGQGTRLTVV.

The chain uses TRBV27 and TRBJ1-1; 9 bases map to TRBD1. CDR1 is MNHEY, CDR2 SMNVEV, per germline (reference sequence). V lost 6 bases to trimming and J lost 4 bases; unmatched junction nucleotides: 6. This CDR3 is built from 14 residues. The CDR3 sequence: CASRAWTGVTEAFF. CDR3 in DNA: TGTGCCAGCAGGGCGTGGACAGGGGTCACTGAAGCTTTCTTT.

V and J are TRBV19 and TRBJ2-4; possibly TRBD1 for D (6 bases). V lost 5 bases, J lost 6 bases, and 8 bases lay in between. The CDR3 is made up of 12 amino acids. The V gene's germline CDR1 is LNHDA and CDR2 SQIVND (reference sequence). The CDR3 here is CASSSRGNIQYF. The DNA for the CDR3 is TGTGCCAGTAGTTCCAGGGGAAACATTCAGTACTTC.

The V and J genes are TRBV19 and TRBJ1-2; 8 nucleotides match TRBD1. This CDR3 contains 16 residues. With 7 bases clipped from V and 7 bases from J, the junction kept 17 bases outside the gene matches. Looked up from germline, CDR1 is LNHDA and CDR2 is SQIVND (reference sequence). The CDR3 reads CASTPGTGTFVGGYTF. The DNA for the CDR3 is TGTGCCAGTACCCCAGGGACAGGCACTTTTGTCGGTGGCTACACCTTC. Combining the CDR3 with reference TRBV19 and TRBJ1-2 gives the whole variable domain DGGITQSPKYLFRKEGQNVTLSCEQNLNHDAMYWYRQDPGQGLRLIYYSQIVNDFQKGDIAEGYSVSREKKESFPLTVTSAQKNPTAFYLCASTPGTGTFVGGYTFGSGTRLTVV.

J is TRBJ1-1 and V is TRBV6-5; possible D gene TRBD1, 6 bases. V gave up 7 bases and J gave up 5 bases, with 14 bases separating them. This CDR3 is built from 13 residues. Germline V CDR1 and CDR2: MNHEY, SVGAGI. CDR3 amino acids: CASIPGVGTEAFF. In DNA form, the CDR3 reads TGTGCCAGCATCCCAGGGGTTGGGACTGAAGCTTTCTTT.

Only one count was recorded for this clone. The chain joins TRBV30 to TRBJ2-7, with TRBD1 matching over 9 bases. There are 14 residues in the CDR3. The ends lost 3 bases at V and 6 bases at J; junction bases unmatched: 9. Germline values: CDR1 GTSNPN, CDR2 SVGIG (reference sequence). This CDR3 is CAWSTGTGNGEQYF. As DNA, the CDR3 is TGTGCCTGGAGCACCGGGACAGGGAATGGCGAGCAGTACTTC.

This rearrangement joins TRBV11-2 to TRBJ2-7; 11 bases map to TRBD2. CDR3 length: 17 amino acids. CDR1 is SGHAT and CDR2 is FQNNGV in the germline V gene. Unmatched junction bases numbered 11, after V lost 0 bases and J lost 7 bases. CDR3 sequence: CASSLDLGSGGVWEQYF. CDR3 sequence (DNA): TGTGCCAGCAGCTTAGATCTCGGTAGCGGGGGGGTCTGGGAGCAGTACTTC.